The rows below give T cell receptor beta chains drawn from one sample of a study of blood T cell repertoires in COVID-19. Profiling relied on immunoSEQ multiplex PCR, and the TCRdb table lists in-frame clones only, not all of them. The sample includes under 350,000 clones, about 86% of them seen just once. Sequenced input: peripheral blood. These receptors were obtained from a man younger than 35 with active or convalescent COVID-19. CDR3s include the opening cysteine and the closing phenylalanine or tryptophan. Fields, in order: V gene, J gene, clone size, D gene, CDR3 protein, CDR3 DNA. D genes are given only for firm matches. The size entry is marked missing in some rows and otherwise reads once, few, many or a size class.

TRBV3-1/TRBV3-2	TRBJ2-3	NA	NA	CASSQNARLKTDTQYF	TGTGCCAGCAGCCAGAATGCTAGACTGAAAACAGATACGCAGTATTTT
TRBV10-2	TRBJ1-1	few	NA	CASGQGFETEAFF	TGCGCCAGCGGTCAGGGGTTCGAGACTGAAGCTTTCTTT
TRBV24-1	TRBJ1-2	NA	TRBD1	CATSDLMTGGGYTF	TGTGCCACCAGTGATTTGATGACAGGGGGAGGCTACACCTTC
TRBV29-1	TRBJ2-5	NA	NA	CSVKLYSETQYF	TGCAGCGTTAAACTCTACTCAGAGACCCAGTACTTC
TRBV2	TRBJ2-7	NA	NA	CAIERLTLSGEQYF	TGTGCCATCGAGCGTTTGACCCTCTCGGGCGAGCAGTACTTC
TRBV7-8	TRBJ1-1	NA	NA	CASSLASGWYTEAFF	TGTGCCAGCAGCTTAGCGTCGGGATGGTACACTGAAGCTTTCTTT
TRBV6-1	TRBJ1-2	many	NA	CASSEAVGLVNGYTF	TGTGCCAGCAGTGAAGCAGTTGGGCTGGTGAATGGCTACACCTTC
TRBV12-3/TRBV12-4	TRBJ1-5	NA	NA	CASSWEGQPQHF	TGTGCCAGCAGTTGGGAGGGGCAGCCCCAGCATTTT
TRBV3-1/TRBV3-2	TRBJ2-7	NA	NA	CASSPTGGYEQYF	TGTGCCAGCAGCCCAACCGGGGGCTACGAGCAGTACTTC
TRBV5-1	TRBJ2-6	NA	NA	CASSLAAGTGANVLTF	TGCGCCAGCAGCTTGGCCGCAGGGACTGGGGCCAACGTCCTGACTTTC
TRBV27	TRBJ2-7	NA	TRBD2	CASSLSRGGALEQYF	TGTGCCAGCAGTTTATCGCGCGGGGGGGCCTTAGAGCAGTACTTC
TRBV28	TRBJ1-5	NA	NA	CASNAFRGAPGPQHF	TGTGCCAGCAACGCCTTCCGGGGGGCACCGGGGCCCCAGCATTTT
TRBV10-1	TRBJ2-5	NA	NA	CASRQGMLIETQYF	TGCGCCAGCAGACAGGGTATGCTAATTGAGACCCAGTACTTC
TRBV10-3	TRBJ1-2	once	TRBD1	CAISEAGGGYTF	TGTGCCATCAGTGAGGCAGGGGGTGGCTACACCTTC
TRBV19	TRBJ1-1	NA	NA	CASSIQANLNTEAFF	TGTGCCAGTAGTATCCAGGCAAACCTGAACACTGAAGCTTTCTTT
TRBV11-2	TRBJ2-7	NA	NA	CASSDDRSYEQYF	TGTGCCAGCAGCGACGACAGGTCCTACGAGCAGTACTTC
TRBV7-9	TRBJ1-3	NA	NA	CASSLSQGSGNTIYF	TGTGCCAGCAGTTTGTCCCAGGGCTCTGGAAACACCATATATTTT
TRBV6-5	TRBJ1-1	few	TRBD1	CASKKGAALGAEAFF	TGTGCCAGCAAGAAGGGGGCTGCGTTGGGCGCTGAAGCTTTCTTT
TRBV4-1	TRBJ2-1	NA	NA	CASSQDQDYNEQFF	TGCGCCAGCAGCCAAGATCAGGATTACAATGAGCAGTTCTTC
TRBV29-1	TRBJ2-7	NA	NA	CSVQTGYLSYEQYF	TGCAGCGTCCAAACGGGGTACCTCTCCTACGAGCAGTACTTC
TRBV24-1	TRBJ1-4	NA	NA	CATSEDSNEKLFF	TGTGCCACCAGTGAAGACAGTAATGAAAAACTGTTTTTT
TRBV5-1	TRBJ1-4	NA	NA	CASSLGTNNEKLFF	TGCGCCAGCAGCTTGGGGACTAATAATGAAAAACTGTTTTTT
TRBV28	TRBJ2-7	NA	NA	CASSSLLYEQYF	TGTGCCAGCAGTTCCCTACTCTACGAGCAGTACTTC
TRBV6-5	TRBJ1-5	NA	TRBD1	CASSPDRGQPQHF	TGTGCCAGCAGCCCGGACAGGGGACAGCCCCAGCATTTT
TRBV7-2	TRBJ2-7	NA	TRBD1	CASSPWTGTSYEQYF	TGTGCCAGCAGCCCGTGGACAGGGACCTCCTACGAGCAGTACTTC
TRBV5-1	TRBJ2-7	NA	NA	CASSLAQATYEQYF	TGCGCCAGCAGCTTGGCCCAGGCCACCTACGAGCAGTACTTC
TRBV24-1	TRBJ2-7	once	NA	CAATEAPFEQYF	TGTGCCGCGACAGAGGCGCCCTTCGAGCAGTACTTC
TRBV3-1/TRBV3-2	TRBJ2-1	NA	TRBD2	CASSPTYQSGSYNEQFF	TGTGCCAGCAGCCCAACATACCAGAGCGGGAGCTACAATGAGCAGTTCTTC
TRBV27	TRBJ2-1	NA	NA	CASSSRSEQFF	TGTGCCAGCAGCTCCCGGTCTGAGCAGTTCTTC
TRBV7-2	TRBJ2-2	NA	NA	CASSLGQDTGELFF	TGTGCCAGCAGCTTGGGACAAGACACCGGGGAGCTGTTTTTT
TRBV5-6	TRBJ2-5	NA	NA	CASSLLRETQYF	TGTGCCAGCAGTTTATTACGGGAGACCCAGTACTTC
TRBV6-5	TRBJ2-7	NA	TRBD1	CASSYLTGAYEQYF	TGTGCCAGCAGTTACTTGACAGGGGCCTACGAGCAGTACTTC
TRBV20-1	TRBJ2-5	NA	NA	CSASPHAGKQETQYF	TGCAGTGCTAGTCCCCATGCGGGAAAACAAGAGACCCAGTACTTC
TRBV6-1	TRBJ2-2	NA	NA	CASSDRTAYTGELFF	TGTGCCAGCAGTGATCGGACTGCGTACACCGGGGAGCTGTTTTTT
TRBV7-2	TRBJ2-5	NA	TRBD2	CASSLVMLAGGGTQYF	TGTGCCAGCAGCTTAGTTATGCTAGCGGGAGGCGGGACCCAGTACTTC